The 26 T cell receptor beta chains presented below share a single source sample, sequenced in a study of cytomegalovirus exposure and HLA in healthy donors. PCR employed 60 Vbeta and 13 Jbeta primers. Libraries were prepared by immunoSEQ multiplex PCR; TCRdb keeps only in-frame clonotypes and omits some of them. Of some 180,000 clones in the sample, 80% to 90% are singletons; the top ten hold about 2.7%. Sequencing was done on a sample of PBMCs. These receptors all stem from a man aged 25-45 years in good health and CMV-seropositive.

The V gene is TRBV27, the J gene TRBJ2-7, with D possibly matching TRBD1 (6 bases). Germline V lookup: CDR1 MNHEY, CDR2 SMNVEV (reference sequence). V lost 6 bases and J 2 bases, leaving 14 bases between the germline ends. This CDR3 is 14 amino acids long. CDR3 DNA: TGTGCCAGCAGCGGTGGGGACAACGCCTACGAGCAGTACTTC. Its protein is CASSGGDNAYEQYF.

V is TRBV11-2 and J is TRBJ2-1, with D uncertain. The germline V gene has CDR1 SGHAT and CDR2 FQNNGV. V gave up 0 bases and J gave up 9 bases, with 6 bases separating them. The CDR3 runs 12 residues. CDR3 residues: CASSLDRGEQFF. CDR3 sequence (DNA): TGTGCCAGCAGCTTAGATCGAGGTGAGCAGTTCTTC.

V and J are TRBV18 and TRBJ2-7; 10 positions match TRBD1. The CDR3 is 16 amino acids. Trimming removed 5 bases from V and 0 bases from J; junction bases left unmatched: 7. The germline CDR1 and CDR2 sequences are KGHSH and LQKENI. As DNA, the CDR3 is TGTGCCAGCTCAGGCAGGACAGGGGGACACTCCTACGAGCAGTACGTC. This translates into CASSGRTGGHSYEQYV.

A word on this clone: Its ends do not fully match the called genes, so a read error is possible. Here the CDR3 reads CSSRLRGGLGYGYTF. In nucleotides, the CDR3 is TGTTCCAGCAGGCTTAGGGGGGGCTTGGGCTATGGCTACACCTTC. The chain employs TRBV7-9 and TRBJ1-2; D may be TRBD1 (6 bases). Germline V gives CDR1 SEHNR, CDR2 FQNEAQ (reference sequence). The CDR3 has 15 residues.

This chain links TRBV29-1 with TRBJ2-1; TRBD2 aligns across 10 bases. Germline CDR1 is SQVTM and CDR2 is ANQGSEA. Germline trimming cut 0 bases from V and 8 bases from J; bases unmatched to any gene: 16. The CDR3 loop spans 18 amino acids. In DNA form, the CDR3 reads TGCAGCGTTGAAGATACCGCCGGGCTAGCGGGAGTTCGGGATGAGCAGTTCTTC. Its protein is CSVEDTAGLAGVRDEQFF.

The CDR3 here is CASSPPHQLAENTGELFF. The CDR3 DNA sequence: TGTGCCAGCAGCCCACCCCACCAACTAGCGGAGAACACCGGGGAGCTGTTTTTT. The chain has TRBV4-2 and TRBJ2-2; 8 nucleotides agree with TRBD2. With V trimmed by 4 bases and J by 1 base, 11 bases remained unmatched. From germline, CDR1 is LGHNA and CDR2 YNFKEQ. The CDR3 spans 18 residues.

This clone has a handful of counts. Because the CDR3's place on the DNA is in doubt, the DNA is left out and the CDR3 is given as listed by TCRdb. The chain couples TRBV12-2 to TRBJ1-1. TRBV12-2 is a pseudogene. The CDR3 is 16 residues long, counting both termini. The CDR3 spells CASRIVGAGSLGEAFF.

This chain's CDR3 is CSVEGVLIAGERTDTQYF. The DNA of the CDR3 is TGCAGCGTTGAAGGGGTCCTTATAGCGGGAGAAAGGACAGATACGCAGTATTTT. J is TRBJ2-3 and V is TRBV29-1; 9 positions agree with TRBD2. J lost 3 bases, V lost 1 base, and 14 bases had no gene match. The germline V gene encodes CDR1 SQVTM and CDR2 ANQGSEA. This CDR3 is built from 18 residues.

This clone was seen more than once but under ten times. The chain employs TRBV9 and TRBJ2-2; D remains unclear. Germline V gene sequence: CDR1 SGDLS, CDR2 YYNGEE. The germline V and J ends were trimmed by 0 bases and 4 bases, with 10 bases remaining between them. This CDR3 has 15 amino acids. As DNA, the CDR3 is TGTGCCAGCAGCGTAGCATACGAGTTCACCGGGGAGCTGTTTTTT. This gives the protein CASSVAYEFTGELFF.

A single count supports this clone. The sample carries other DNA sequences with the same CDR3. CDR3 loop: CASTFQGTDTQYF. In DNA, the CDR3 is TGCGCCAGCACCTTTCAGGGAACAGATACGCAGTATTTT. The chain employs TRBV5-1 and TRBJ2-3, with TRBD1 as a possible D gene (5 bases). The germline CDR1 and CDR2 sequences are SGHRS and YFSETQ. This CDR3 comprises 13 residues. Trimming stripped 6 bases from V and 3 bases from J, with 11 bases between. Full variable domain (outside the CDR3, taken from reference TRBV5-1 and TRBJ2-3): KAGVTQTPRYLIKTRGQQVTLSCSPISGHRSVSWYQQTPGQGLQFLFEYFSETQRNKGNFPGRFSGRQFSNSRSEMNVSTLELGDSALYLCASTFQGTDTQYFGPGTRLTVL.

The J gene is TRBJ2-7, the V gene TRBV18, with a tentative D call TRBD1 (6 bases). This CDR3 region has 16 residues. The germline V gene encodes CDR1 KGHSH and CDR2 LQKENI. V shed 6 bases and J shed 5 bases, with 23 bases lying between them. CDR3 residues: CASSPRRRPGVDEQYF. The CDR3 DNA reads TGTGCCAGCTCCCCGCGAAGGCGGCCAGGGGTCGACGAGCAGTACTTC.

This chain joins TRBV19 and TRBJ2-2, with D perhaps TRBD2 (5 bases). The CDR3 loop spans 14 amino acids. V shed 1 base and J shed 4 bases, with 7 bases lying between them. Looked up from germline, CDR1 is LNHDA and CDR2 is SQIVND (reference sequence). This CDR3 is CASSIGRGTGELFF. CDR3 in DNA: TGTGCCAGTAGTATAGGACGGGGCACCGGGGAGCTGTTTTTT.

With regard to this clone: An end of the junction does not agree with germline; a read error may underlie this. The J gene is TRBJ2-3, the V gene TRBV7-9, with no clear D. This CDR3 spans 11 amino acids. The germline V gene has CDR1 SEHNR and CDR2 FQNEAQ (reference sequence). The CDR3 reads CSSSLQDTQYF. The DNA of the CDR3 is TGTTCCAGCAGCTTACAAGATACGCAGTATTTT.

V and J are TRBV19 and TRBJ2-1, with TRBD2 identical over 8 bases. CDR1 is LNHDA, CDR2 SQIVND, per germline (reference sequence). The CDR3 consists of 15 residues. V lost 7 bases and J lost 12; bases outside the gene matches: 17. The CDR3, as DNA: TGTGCCAGTACCGATTCCCGCCGGGCGGGGGGACCGCAGTTCTTC. Its translation: CASTDSRRAGGPQFF.

V and J are TRBV5-1 and TRBJ2-5, with D perhaps TRBD1 (6 bases). Germline CDR1 SGHRS, CDR2 YFSETQ. V was pared by 3 bases and J by 4 bases, with 7 bases between. The CDR3 extends over 12 amino acids. CDR3 sequence (DNA): TGCGCCAGCAGCTCCAGGGGAGAGACCCAGTACTTC. This gives the protein CASSSRGETQYF.

The genes are TRBV9 and TRBJ2-5; 9 bases fit TRBD1. Germline CDR1 reads SGDLS; CDR2 reads YYNGEE. The CDR3 spans 16 residues. The J segment lost 5 bases and the V segment lost 0 bases, leaving 8 bases of the junction unmatched. As DNA, the CDR3 is TGTGCCAGCAGCGTAGGCTGGACAGGGGCGGGGGAGACCCAGTACTTC. Protein product: CASSVGWTGAGETQYF.

V is TRBV27 and J is TRBJ2-3; 12 bases line up with TRBD2. CDR3 length equals 15 residues. CDR1 is MNHEY and CDR2 is SMNVEV in the germline V gene (reference sequence). V lost 2 bases, J lost 8 bases, and 5 bases stayed unmatched. CDR3 in DNA: TGTGCCAGCAGTTTAGTAGGGACTAGCGGGCGTACGCAGTATTTT. It translates to CASSLVGTSGRTQYF.

This sequence joins TRBV6-5 and TRBJ1-1, with D possibly being TRBD1 (5 bases). The CDR3 contains 12 residues. Germline values: CDR1 MNHEY, CDR2 SVGAGI. With 6 bases removed from V and 5 bases from J, the gap between germline ends came to 10 bases. The CDR3 spells CASRNGGTEAFF. The CDR3 DNA is TGTGCCAGCAGGAACGGGGGAACTGAAGCTTTCTTT.

The chain recombines TRBV6-9 with TRBJ2-1, with D uncertain. Germline V gives CDR1 MNHGY, CDR2 SVAAGI. V was clipped by 0 bases and J by 9 bases, with 18 bases between them. The CDR3 runs 16 residues. This chain's CDR3 is CASSYSNGSKVSEQFF. The CDR3 nucleotides read TGTGCCAGCAGTTATTCTAACGGGTCGAAGGTGAGTGAGCAGTTCTTC.

The V gene is TRBV6-1, the J gene TRBJ1-1; 7 bases agree with TRBD1. The CDR3 length is 14 residues. Unmatched junction bases numbered 6, after V lost 5 bases and J lost 3 bases. The germline V gene encodes CDR1 MNHNS and CDR2 SASEGT. The CDR3 protein is CASSRQGSDTEAFF. The CDR3 nucleotides are TGTGCCAGCAGTAGACAGGGAAGCGACACTGAAGCTTTCTTT.

The rearrangement uses TRBV9 and TRBJ2-5; TRBD1 matches 9 bases. V trimming: 7 bases; J trimming: 2 bases; junction bases outside the gene matches: 6. Looked up from germline, CDR1 is SGDLS and CDR2 is YYNGEE. This CDR3 is 14 amino acids long. CDR3 sequence: CASGTDRGQETQYF. Written as DNA, the CDR3 is TGTGCCAGCGGAACCGACAGGGGGCAAGAGACCCAGTACTTC.

J is TRBJ1-3 and V is TRBV9; D not certain. CDR3 size: 14 residues. Trimming took off 0 bases at V and 0 bases at J, with 4 bases between the two ends. Germline loops: CDR1 SGDLS, CDR2 YYNGEE. The CDR3 DNA follows: TGTGCCAGCAGCGTAGGGAGCTCTGGAAACACCATATATTTT. It is translated as CASSVGSSGNTIYF.

The chain carries TRBV15 and TRBJ2-2; a possible D gene is TRBD1 (5 bases). This CDR3 comprises 13 residues. Deletions cut 5 bases from V and 6 bases from J, with 10 bases between. CDR1 and CDR2 from the germline V gene are LNHNV and YYDKDF (reference sequence). The CDR3 DNA is TGTGCCACCAGCTCCAGGGTAGCCGGGGAGCTGTTTTTT. Protein: CATSSRVAGELFF.

This clone has only one observation. The rearrangement links TRBV9 to TRBJ2-3, with 9 bases identical to TRBD2. The junction had 10 bases not matched to a gene; V was cut back by 0 bases and J by 5 bases. Germline lookup yields CDR1 SGDLS and CDR2 YYNGEE. The CDR3 extends over 17 amino acids. The CDR3 nucleotides read TGTGCCAGCAGCGTAGCGTTTAGCGGGAGATTGGGAGATACGCAGTATTTT. Translation gives CASSVAFSGRLGDTQYF.

V is TRBV7-9 and J is TRBJ2-2, with TRBD1 identical over 7 bases. The CDR3 extends over 15 amino acids. Germline V gives CDR1 SEHNR, CDR2 FQNEAQ (reference sequence). Trimming at V came to 5 bases and at J to 3 bases, leaving 6 bases not matched to a gene. The CDR3 DNA is TGTGCCAGCAGCCCGACAGGGCGGGACACCGGGGAGCTGTTTTTT. It is translated as CASSPTGRDTGELFF.

A single count supports this clone. The gene calls are TRBV10-3 and TRBJ2-7, with D possibly TRBD1 on 6 matching bases. In germline, CDR1 is ENHRY, CDR2 SYGVKD. The CDR3 loop spans 14 amino acids. Trimming stripped 3 bases from V and 0 bases from J, with 9 bases between. The CDR3 loop reads CAISDQGSSYEQYV. CDR3 sequence (DNA): TGTGCCATCAGTGACCAGGGGAGCTCCTACGAGCAGTACGTC.